The 21 T cell receptor beta chains below were found in one sample sequenced in a study of control samples from healthy donors and cancer patients. Sequenced by immunoSEQ multiplex PCR; TCRdb stores in-frame clones only, minus some. The table has about 55,000 clones, roughly 90% seen once; the top ten hold 3.8%. Specimen: blood. The receptor set was obtained from a man aged 50-60 years in good health.

V gene TRBV5-1 combines with J gene TRBJ1-1, with TRBD1 identical over 10 bases. The CDR3 loop spans 15 amino acids. V shed 4 bases, J shed 3 bases, and the junction held 6 bases outside the gene matches. CDR1 is SGHRS and CDR2 is YFSETQ in the germline V gene. The CDR3 protein is CASSPGQGLDTEAFF. CDR3 DNA: TGCGCCAGCAGCCCGGGACAGGGGTTGGACACTGAAGCTTTCTTT.

This clone was seen only a few times. The rearrangement links TRBV21-1 to TRBJ1-1; the D call in the table, TRBD1, was not verified against the DNA. TRBV21-1 is recorded as a pseudogene. The CDR3 has 20 amino acids. CDR3 protein: CASSKGGPGTGLLMRTEAFF. Written as DNA, the CDR3 is TGTGCCAGCAGCAAAGGGGGACCCGGGACAGGGCTCCTAATGCGCACTGAAGCTTTCTTT.

This rearrangement joins TRBV27 to TRBJ1-5, with D hard to call. V was clipped by 8 bases and J by 5 bases, with 22 bases between them. Germline values: CDR1 MNHEY, CDR2 SMNVEV (reference sequence). The CDR3 covers 16 residues. This CDR3 is CASGQSGPRRDQPQHF. CDR3 DNA: TGTGCCAGCGGCCAGAGCGGGCCTAGGCGGGATCAGCCCCAGCATTTT.

The rearrangement uses TRBV7-3 and TRBJ2-6; no clear D gene. The germline gives CDR1 SGHTA, CDR2 FQGTGA. The CDR3 covers 14 residues. Trimming cost V 2 bases and J 0 bases, with 2 bases left between them. This CDR3 reads CASSLGSGANVLTF. The DNA for the CDR3 is TGTGCCAGCAGCTTAGGCTCTGGGGCCAACGTCCTGACTTTC.

The count of this clone is one. This chain connects TRBV27 to TRBJ2-1; D gene ambiguous. This CDR3 is built from 13 residues. Trimming shortened V by 1 base and J by 3 bases, and 4 bases separated the two germline ends. The germline gives CDR1 MNHEY, CDR2 SMNVEV (reference sequence). CDR3 coding DNA: TGTGCCAGCAGTTTATGGCACTACAATGAGCAGTTCTTC. It translates to CASSLWHYNEQFF.

V usage is TRBV28 and J usage is TRBJ2-4; D perhaps matches TRBD2 (7 bases). Germline values: CDR1 MDHEN, CDR2 SYDVKM. The V and J ends lost 3 bases and 9 bases respectively, with 12 bases between them. The CDR3 is 13 amino acids. The CDR3 region is CASSLAGEGIQYF. CDR3 nucleotides: TGTGCCAGCAGTTTGGCAGGGGAGGGCATTCAGTACTTC.

This clone was seen once. The chain is built from TRBV5-1 and TRBJ1-1; 9 positions agree with TRBD1. Germline V gene lookup returns CDR1 SGHRS and CDR2 YFSETQ. The CDR3 contains 13 residues. With V trimmed by 3 bases and J by 5 bases, 2 bases remained unmatched. CDR3 loop: CASSWGTGTEAFF. The CDR3 DNA follows: TGCGCCAGCAGCTGGGGGACAGGGACTGAAGCTTTCTTT.

V gene TRBV4-1 combines with J gene TRBJ2-4; 10 nucleotides agree with TRBD2. Germline values: CDR1 MGHRA, CDR2 YSYEKL. The CDR3 covers 16 residues. V shed 0 bases and J 9 bases; nucleotides not matched to a gene: 8. This CDR3 reads CASSQDLSSGRTIQYF. CDR3 DNA: TGCGCCAGCAGCCAAGATCTGTCTAGCGGGAGAACCATTCAGTACTTC.

This chain uses TRBV2 with TRBJ2-7, with D perhaps TRBD1 (5 bases). Germline V gene data show CDR1 as SNHLY and CDR2 as FYNNEI. Between the trimmed V and J ends, which lost 6 bases and 3 bases, there was a span of 15 bases. This CDR3 is built from 14 residues. CDR3 in DNA: TGTGCCAGCAGCCCAAATGGGGCCCTCTACGAGCAGTACTTC. This codes for CASSPNGALYEQYF.

This chain uses TRBV6-2 or TRBV6-3 with TRBJ1-4; D may be TRBD1 (5 bases). Germline loops: CDR1 MNHEY, CDR2 SVGEGT. Trimming took off 6 bases at V and 16 bases at J, with 18 bases between the two ends. This CDR3 comprises 12 residues. CDR3 bases: TGTGCCAGCAGCCGCCCATCAGGGTGGGGGTTTTTT. It encodes CASSRPSGWGFF.

Notes on this clone: The junction shows a germline mismatch at one end, possibly a read error. This rearrangement joins TRBV5-1 to TRBJ2-7, with 11 bases lining up with TRBD2. Germline values: CDR1 SGHRS, CDR2 YFSETQ. The CDR3 has 14 residues. The CDR3 DNA sequence: TGCGCCAGCAGCTCCCTAGCGGGAGGCGGCGAGCAGTGCTTC. Translated, it gives CASSSLAGGGEQCF.

The chain has TRBV6-2 or TRBV6-3 and TRBJ2-1; 11 nucleotides match TRBD2. The CDR3 length is 17 residues. Germline values: CDR1 MNHEY, CDR2 SVGEGT. The ends lost 6 bases at V and 7 bases at J; junction bases unmatched: 14. CDR3 nucleotide sequence: TGTGCCAGCAGCAACCGGATCCCTCGACTAGCGGGAAATGAGCAGTTCTTC. It encodes CASSNRIPRLAGNEQFF.

The V and J genes are TRBV24-1 and TRBJ2-3; D not resolved. Trimming removed 4 bases at V and 6 bases at J, with 13 bases between. From germline, CDR1 is KGHDR and CDR2 SFDVKD. The CDR3 runs to 14 residues. The CDR3 DNA follows: TGTGCCACCAGTGACCCATACCTAGGGGATACGCAGTATTTT. Translating it yields CATSDPYLGDTQYF.

The chain is built from TRBV29-1 and TRBJ1-4; 7 nucleotides align to TRBD1. CDR3 length: 12 amino acids. V lost 7 bases, J lost 4 bases, and 3 bases stayed unmatched. Per germline, CDR1 SQVTM and CDR2 ANQGSEA. CDR3 bases: TGCAGCGCGACAGGGTTTAATGAAAAACTGTTTTTT. This encodes CSATGFNEKLFF.

The CDR3 reads CASSPYGGAESYEQYF. The CDR3 DNA sequence: TGTGCCAGCAGCCCTTACGGCGGGGCGGAATCATACGAGCAGTACTTC. The rearrangement joins TRBV3-1 (or the pseudogene TRBV3-2) to TRBJ2-7, with D tentatively TRBD2 (6 bases). The CDR3 covers 16 residues. In germline, CDR1 is LGHDT, CDR2 YNNKEL (reference sequence). V shed 4 bases and J shed 4 bases, with 20 bases lying between them.

V usage is TRBV15 and J usage is TRBJ2-2; TRBD1 matches at 8 bases. This CDR3 is built from 15 residues. Losses at the gene ends were 0 bases for V and 7 bases for J; bases not matched to a gene: 4. Germline V gene sequence: CDR1 LNHNV, CDR2 YYDKDF (reference sequence). The CDR3 nucleotides read TGTGCCACCAGCAGAGAAGTACAGGGGGACGGGGAGCTGTTTTTT. Its translation: CATSREVQGDGELFF.

J is TRBJ2-2 and V is TRBV4-3; D is ambiguous. V lost 6 bases and J 3 bases, leaving 8 bases between the germline ends. The V gene's germline CDR1 is LGHNA and CDR2 YSLEER. The CDR3 spans 13 residues. CDR3 in amino acids: CASRNSYTGELFF. The CDR3 DNA reads as TGCGCCAGCAGAAATAGCTACACCGGGGAGCTGTTTTTT.

The chain uses TRBV28 and TRBJ2-6; no clear D. Germline V gene sequence: CDR1 MDHEN, CDR2 SYDVKM. This CDR3 is 14 amino acids long. V dropped 3 bases and J dropped 4 bases, with 7 bases sitting between them. Here the CDR3 reads CASSFSEGANVLTF. DNA of the CDR3: TGTGCCAGCAGTTTTTCTGAGGGGGCCAACGTCCTGACTTTC.

The J gene is TRBJ1-2, the V gene TRBV28; D gene ambiguous. The CDR3 is made up of 14 amino acids. The germline V gene encodes CDR1 MDHEN and CDR2 SYDVKM. The V end was cut by 2 bases, the J end by 4 bases, with 11 bases between. The CDR3 sequence: CASSLVSETYGYTF. DNA of the CDR3: TGTGCCAGCAGTTTAGTGTCGGAAACCTATGGCTACACCTTC.

The chain employs TRBV2 and TRBJ2-1; a possible D gene is TRBD2 (6 bases). The CDR3 has 12 amino acids. CDR1 SNHLY and CDR2 FYNNEI come from the germline V gene. The ends were cut back, 11 bases at V and 5 bases at J, with 13 bases in the middle. The CDR3 region is CAPGVTNNEQFF. CDR3 in DNA: TGTGCCCCGGGGGTTACCAACAATGAGCAGTTCTTC.

This rearrangement joins TRBV5-4 to TRBJ2-7; 12 bases match TRBD2. Germline CDR1 SGHNT, CDR2 YYREEE (reference sequence). V was clipped by 2 bases and J by 3 bases; unmatched bases: 12. There are 18 residues in the CDR3. The CDR3 DNA reads TGTGCCAGCAGCTTACGACTAGCGGGAGTTCGTCGGGACTACGAGCAGTACTTC. Translated: CASSLRLAGVRRDYEQYF.